This T cell receptor (beta chain) was recorded in a study of cytomegalovirus exposure and HLA in healthy donors. Trimming took 0 bases from V and 2 from J, leaving 8 bases between them. Germline CDR1 reads SGHDT; CDR2 reads YYEEEE. This CDR3 has 14 amino acids. PCR involved 60 Vbeta and 13 Jbeta primers. Assay: immunoSEQ multiplex PCR; the TCRdb copy retains only in-frame clones and omits some. The table lists 90,000 to 130,000 clones, around three quarters of them singletons. The chain has TRBV5-6 and TRBJ1-2, with D perhaps TRBD1 (5 bases). This sequence was found in a woman aged 25 to 39 in good health and CMV-seronegative. Specimen: PBMCs. CDR3: CASSLEQGNYGYTF. CDR3 nucleotide sequence: TGTGCCAGCAGCTTGGAGCAGGGCAACTATGGCTACACCTTC.